The 30 T cell receptor beta chains below come from one sample, sequenced in a study of T-cell reconstitution after alpha-beta-depleted transplantation in children. Construction of the TCRbeta library involved unique molecular identifiers. TCRdb recomputed calls from the PCR reads with MiXCR, one row per CDR3 protein. The table includes hundreds of thousands of distinct CDR3 sequences, under 15% detected once. Source: PBMCs, taken before TCRalphabeta/CD19-depleted stem cell transplant. Receptors originate from a girl aged 2 to 10 with congenital amegakaryocytic thrombocytopenia, due to receive a stem cell transplant.

In this sample, this clonotype turned up many times. The rearrangement uses TRBV5-1 and TRBJ2-1; D is perhaps TRBD2 (6 bases). Trimming pared 0 bases from V and 4 bases from J, leaving 14 bases between. CDR1 and CDR2 (germline): SGHRS, YFSETQ. CDR3 length: 16 residues. CDR3 residues: CASSLEGASDYNEQFF. CDR3 in DNA: TGCGCCAGCAGCTTGGAAGGCGCTAGCGATTACAATGAGCAGTTCTTC.

This clonotype was picked up a small number of times. The genes are TRBV4-1 and TRBJ2-1; TRBD2 aligns across 7 bases. The CDR3 is made up of 15 amino acids. CDR1 is MGHRA and CDR2 is YSYEKL in the germline V gene. The V gene end was trimmed by 3 bases and the J gene end by 8 bases; junction bases not matched to a gene: 10. CDR3 loop: CASSQGGLAVDEQFF. CDR3 sequence (DNA): TGCGCCAGCAGCCAGGGAGGGCTAGCGGTGGATGAGCAGTTCTTC.

At least ten counts were recorded for this clonotype. The chain is built from TRBV7-2 and TRBJ1-2; 8 positions match TRBD1. Germline CDR1 and CDR2: SGHTA and FQGNSA. This CDR3 is 14 amino acids long. V gave up 6 bases and J gave up 7 bases; unmatched junction bases: 10. CDR3 protein: CASSHQTGDSGYTF. The DNA of the CDR3 is TGTGCCAGCAGTCACCAGACAGGGGATAGTGGCTACACCTTC. The whole variable domain, filled in from reference TRBV7-2 and TRBJ1-2, reads GAGVSQSPSNKVTEKGKDVELRCDPISGHTALYWYRQSLGQGLEFLIYFQGNSAPDKSGLPSDRFSAERTGGSVSTLTIQRTQQEDSAVYLCASSHQTGDSGYTFGSGTRLTVV.

This clonotype was recorded at least ten times. The chain is built from TRBV5-1 and TRBJ2-4; D is tentatively TRBD1 or TRBD2 (5 bases each). The CDR3 totals 15 residues. Trimming pared 3 bases from V and 6 bases from J, leaving 16 bases between. Germline V CDR1 and CDR2: SGHRS, YFSETQ. In DNA, the CDR3 is TGCGCCAGCAGCTCATCGCAGGGAGCAGGAAACATTCAGTACTTC. It is translated as CASSSSQGAGNIQYF. The whole variable domain, filled in from reference TRBV5-1 and TRBJ2-4, reads KAGVTQTPRYLIKTRGQQVTLSCSPISGHRSVSWYQQTPGQGLQFLFEYFSETQRNKGNFPGRFSGRQFSNSRSEMNVSTLELGDSALYLCASSSSQGAGNIQYFGAGTRLSVL.

Many counts were recorded for this clonotype. The genes are TRBV30 and TRBJ1-1; no reliable D call. The germline gives CDR1 GTSNPN, CDR2 SVGIG (reference sequence). CDR3 length: 11 residues. Trimming left V 1 base short and J 9 bases short, with 9 bases between. The CDR3 here is CAWSEGPQAFF. The CDR3, as DNA: TGTGCCTGGAGTGAAGGGCCCCAAGCTTTCTTT.

This clonotype was recorded at least ten times. The chain links TRBV15 to TRBJ1-5; D gene unclear. Germline V gives CDR1 LNHNV, CDR2 YYDKDF (reference sequence). The V end lost 3 bases, the J end lost 1 base, and 7 bases lay between the germline ends. The CDR3 extends over 14 amino acids. CDR3 DNA sequence: TGTGCCACCAGCAGCCCCGAAAGCAATCAGCCCCAGCATTTT. Protein product: CATSSPESNQPQHF.

This clonotype came up many times. This rearrangement joins TRBV20-1 to TRBJ2-5; possibly TRBD1 or TRBD2 for D (5 bases each). The CDR3 contains 13 residues. V was pared by 5 bases and J by 3 bases, with 13 bases between. The germline V gene has CDR1 DFQATT and CDR2 SNEGSKA (reference sequence). CDR3: CSAEPGRKETQYF. DNA for the CDR3: TGCAGTGCTGAACCGGGACGGAAAGAGACCCAGTACTTC.

In the case of this clonotype: Given a much more abundant clone one base away, this may be a read error. The chain combines TRBV11-2 with TRBJ1-1, with D hard to call. Germline V CDR1 and CDR2: SGHAT, FQNNGV. V was clipped by 0 bases and J by 6 bases, with 14 bases between them. The CDR3 length is 15 residues. CDR3 bases: TGTGCCAGCAGCTTAGATAGGCCCGGGTACTCTGAAGCTTTCTTT. Translation: CASSLDRPGYSEAFF.

This clonotype has a count of ten or more. The rearrangement joins TRBV6-5 to TRBJ1-1; D gene uncertain. The CDR3 spans 14 residues. V lost 2 bases, J lost 5 bases, and 12 bases lay in between. The germline V gene encodes CDR1 MNHEY and CDR2 SVGAGI. CDR3 loop: CASSYEAFGTEAFF. CDR3 in DNA: TGTGCCAGCAGTTACGAGGCGTTTGGGACTGAAGCTTTCTTT.

As for this clonotype: A much larger clone is a single base away; this may be a read error. The V call is TRBV3-1, the J call TRBJ2-1, with D unclear. Germline values: CDR1 LGHDT, CDR2 YNNKEL (reference sequence). The CDR3 consists of 15 residues. CDR3 protein: CASSQGSFGNNEQSF. The CDR3 DNA reads TGTGCCAGCAGCCAAGGAAGTTTTGGGAACAATGAGCAGTCCTTC.

The table lists this clonotype with many counts. The gene calls are TRBV15 and TRBJ2-1, with 11 positions matching TRBD2. The trim removed 2 bases at V and 6 bases at J, leaving 3 bases unmatched. The length of the CDR3 is 15 residues. Germline V gene lookup returns CDR1 LNHNV and CDR2 YYDKDF (reference sequence). Here the CDR3 DNA reads TGTGCCACCAGCAGAAGAACTAGCGGGAGCAATGAGCAGTTCTTC. Encoded protein: CATSRRTSGSNEQFF.

The chain recombines TRBV10-3 with TRBJ2-4; 10 nucleotides line up with TRBD1. Trimming removed 8 bases from V and 5 bases from J; junction bases left unmatched: 3. CDR3 length equals 13 residues. Germline loops: CDR1 ENHRY, CDR2 SYGVKD. The CDR3 nucleotides are TGTGCCATCCCCGGGACAGGGGAAAACATTCAGTACTTC. Encoded protein: CAIPGTGENIQYF.

This clonotype has just a few counts. The chain has TRBV28 and TRBJ2-1; the D is unclear. CDR1 and CDR2 from the germline V gene are MDHEN and SYDVKM. The length of the CDR3 is 13 residues. V was trimmed by 8 bases and J by 8 bases, leaving 16 bases between them. The CDR3 here is CASLRNWRDEQFF. The CDR3 region has the DNA TGTGCCAGCCTCAGAAACTGGCGCGATGAGCAGTTCTTC.

This sequence joins TRBV12-3 or TRBV12-4 and TRBJ2-5; D is uncertain. The CDR3 runs 14 residues. V shed 5 bases and J shed 7 bases, with 17 bases lying between them. The CDR3 region has the DNA TGTGCCAGCAGTCTATCACAGTCCCCATTGACCCAGTACTTC. It encodes CASSLSQSPLTQYF.

This clonotype was counted ten times or more. Mismatch with germline at one junction end may stem from a read error. The rearrangement links TRBV5-1 to TRBJ2-5; D gene ambiguous. The germline CDR1 and CDR2 sequences are SGHRS and YFSETQ. This CDR3 comprises 17 residues. The CDR3 DNA is TGCGCCAGCAGCTTGTTAACGTTTGGGTCATCCCAAGAGGCCCAGTACTTC. Protein sequence: CASSLLTFGSSQEAQYF.

The chain joins TRBV11-2 to TRBJ2-1; 10 positions agree with TRBD2. The CDR3 length is 16 residues. Germline assignment: CDR1 SGHAT and CDR2 FQNNGV. V gave up 8 bases and J gave up 9 bases; unmatched junction bases: 16. The DNA of the CDR3 is TGTGCCAGCTTGGACAGGCTAGCGGGAGCTTTTTTTGAGCAGTTCTTC. It is translated as CASLDRLAGAFFEQFF.

About this clonotype: Since a much larger clone is just one base distant, this may be a read error. This rearrangement joins TRBV12-3 or TRBV12-4 to TRBJ2-7, with D possibly TRBD2 on 5 matching bases. The CDR3 loop spans 11 amino acids. Trimming shortened V by 5 bases and J by 12 bases, and 14 bases separated the two germline ends. This CDR3 is CASSLSQRLYF. The CDR3 DNA follows: TGTGCCAGCAGTCTCAGTCAGCGGCTGTACTTC.

This clonotype has ten or more counts. J is TRBJ2-2 and V is TRBV9, with D possibly matching TRBD1 (6 bases). Germline V gene sequence: CDR1 SGDLS, CDR2 YYNGEE. Trimming removed 4 bases at V and 3 bases at J, with 25 bases between. The CDR3 totals 19 residues. CDR3 sequence (DNA): TGTGCCAGCAGCACCCGTAGGGATAGGGACAATGGGGACACCGGGGAGCTGTTTTTT. It is translated as CASSTRRDRDNGDTGELFF.

This clonotype was recorded many times. V is TRBV28 and J is TRBJ2-1, with 13 nucleotides matching TRBD2. The CDR3 has 15 residues. The germline V gene encodes CDR1 MDHEN and CDR2 SYDVKM. The trim removed 5 bases at V and 9 bases at J, leaving 7 bases unmatched. The CDR3 DNA is TGTGCCAGCAGTATAACTAGCGGGAGGGTCGGTGAGCAGTTCTTC. Protein product: CASSITSGRVGEQFF.

The sample holds many counts of this clonotype. The chain couples TRBV5-1 to TRBJ2-3; 7 positions match TRBD2. The CDR3 spans 14 residues. J gave up 4 bases and V 4 bases, and 6 bases lay outside the gene matches. Germline CDR1 and CDR2: SGHRS and YFSETQ. CDR3 nucleotides: TGCGCCAGCAGCCAGACTAGCTGGGCAGATACGCAGTATTTT. It codes for CASSQTSWADTQYF.

This clonotype has a handful of counts. The chain has TRBV7-9 and TRBJ2-3; 7 positions agree with TRBD2. CDR3 length: 17 amino acids. Looked up from germline, CDR1 is SEHNR and CDR2 is FQNEAQ (reference sequence). V lost 7 bases to trimming and J lost 0 bases; unmatched junction nucleotides: 13. This CDR3 reads CASKQSTSSVSTDTQYF. In DNA, the CDR3 is TGTGCCAGCAAGCAATCGACTAGCAGTGTTAGCACAGATACGCAGTATTTT.

The chain joins TRBV5-1 to TRBJ2-1; D is unresolved. Between the trimmed V and J ends, which lost 4 bases and 6 bases, there was a span of 11 bases. The CDR3 is made up of 13 amino acids. Germline loops: CDR1 SGHRS, CDR2 YFSETQ. CDR3 in amino acids: CASSGVSVNEQFF. DNA for the CDR3: TGCGCCAGCAGCGGCGTCTCGGTCAATGAGCAGTTCTTC.

This clonotype was detected a few times. V gene TRBV18 combines with J gene TRBJ2-1; D is ambiguous. Trimming stripped 2 bases from V and 6 bases from J, with 17 bases between. The CDR3 runs to 16 residues. CDR1 and CDR2 (germline): KGHSH, LQKENI. The CDR3 bases are TGTGCCAGCTCACCAATGAGTCTAGTAGCCCCCAATGAGCAGTTCTTC. Protein: CASSPMSLVAPNEQFF.

This clonotype has at least ten counts. J is TRBJ2-7 and V is TRBV5-1; D gene ambiguous. Germline loops: CDR1 SGHRS, CDR2 YFSETQ. V was cut by 2 bases and J by 2 bases, with 14 bases left in between. The CDR3 length is 15 residues. The CDR3 spells CASSLNPDSTYEQYF. CDR3 in DNA: TGCGCCAGCAGCTTAAATCCGGATTCCACCTACGAGCAGTACTTC.

A note on this clonotype: A single base separates this from a much larger clone, so it may be a read error. The DNA for the CDR3 is TGCGCCAGTCGGACAGGGGGTCCAGATACGCCGTATTTT. Translation gives CASRTGGPDTPYF. This chain joins TRBV10-2 and TRBJ2-3; TRBD1 matches at 10 bases. Germline-derived CDR1 and CDR2 are WSHSY and SAAADI. This CDR3 contains 13 residues.

V usage is TRBV29-1 and J usage is TRBJ2-1; D tentatively fits TRBD1 or TRBD2 (5 bases each). This CDR3 has 12 amino acids. V was clipped by 0 bases and J by 14 bases, with 14 bases between them. Germline V lookup: CDR1 SQVTM, CDR2 ANQGSEA. The CDR3 bases are TGCAGCGTTGAAGAAGCCGGGGCGAGAAAGTTCTTC. Translated, it gives CSVEEAGARKFF.

This clonotype was detected a few times. The genes are TRBV29-1 and TRBJ2-7; no definite D call. The ends were cut back, 5 bases at V and 0 bases at J, with 11 bases in the middle. CDR1 is SQVTM and CDR2 is ANQGSEA in the germline V gene. The CDR3 spans 13 residues. The CDR3 sequence is CSVNLPGSYEQYF. The CDR3 DNA is TGCAGCGTTAATCTTCCCGGCTCCTACGAGCAGTACTTC.

This clonotype has ten or more counts. V usage is TRBV20-1 and J usage is TRBJ2-1, with 14 positions matching TRBD2. V gave up 3 bases and J gave up 9 bases; unmatched junction bases: 7. Germline V gene data show CDR1 as DFQATT and CDR2 as SNEGSKA (reference sequence). The CDR3 totals 15 residues. Here the CDR3 DNA reads TGCAGTGCTAGGAGACTAGCGGGAGGGCCGATTGAGCAGTTCTTC. Amino acids: CSARRLAGGPIEQFF.

This clonotype was seen a handful of times. The rearrangement links TRBV27 to TRBJ1-5; maybe TRBD1 (5 bases). Trimming took 2 bases from V and 2 from J, leaving 13 bases between them. The germline V gene has CDR1 MNHEY and CDR2 SMNVEV (reference sequence). This CDR3 contains 16 residues. Written as DNA, the CDR3 is TGTGCCAGCAGTTTAATGGGGGTGGGCGGCAATCAGCCCCAGCATTTT. This translates into CASSLMGVGGNQPQHF.

This clonotype has a count of ten or more. The chain couples TRBV7-2 to TRBJ1-1, with no clear D. Germline V CDR1 and CDR2: SGHTA, FQGNSA. V was pared by 1 base and J by 1 base, with 10 bases between. The CDR3 loop spans 15 amino acids. CDR3 protein: CASSLGPLGNTEAFF. In nucleotides, the CDR3 is TGTGCCAGCAGCTTAGGCCCCCTTGGGAACACTGAAGCTTTCTTT.